This T cell receptor beta chain came from a study of shared T cell receptors in the human thymus. The data were produced by immunoSEQ multiplex PCR, yet TCRdb's version contains in-frame clones alone and is incomplete. Here the sample spans 550,000 to 800,000 clones, approximately 83% being singletons. The germline V gene encodes CDR1 SNHLY and CDR2 FYNNEI. The trim removed 6 bases at V and 4 bases at J, leaving 11 bases unmatched. There are 15 residues in the CDR3. The sample was also reused in another study, on human thymus T cells.

The chain couples TRBV2 to TRBJ1-2; 7 bases align to TRBD1. The sequence was collected from a girl less than two years old with a congenital heart defect. Sequenced sample: thymocytes. DNA of the CDR3: TGTGCCAGCAGCGCCCACAGGGGCCCTAGCTATGGCTACACCTTC. As protein: CASSAHRGPSYGYTF.